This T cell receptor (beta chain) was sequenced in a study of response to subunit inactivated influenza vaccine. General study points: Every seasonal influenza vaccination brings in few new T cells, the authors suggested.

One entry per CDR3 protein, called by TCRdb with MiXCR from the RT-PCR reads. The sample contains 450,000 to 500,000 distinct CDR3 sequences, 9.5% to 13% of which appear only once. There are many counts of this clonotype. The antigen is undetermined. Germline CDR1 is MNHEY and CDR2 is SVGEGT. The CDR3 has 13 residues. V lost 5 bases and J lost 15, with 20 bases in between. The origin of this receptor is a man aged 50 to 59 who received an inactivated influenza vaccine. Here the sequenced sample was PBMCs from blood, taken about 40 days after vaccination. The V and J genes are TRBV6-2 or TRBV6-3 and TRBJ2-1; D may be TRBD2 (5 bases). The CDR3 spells CASSRGSELVLFF. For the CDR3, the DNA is TGTGCCAGCAGTCGAGGGTCGGAATTGGTGTTGTTCTTC.